This T cell receptor beta chain was obtained from a study of OX40 agonist ivuxolimab in advanced cancers. Study context: Dose-escalation subjects each had hepatocellular carcinoma, melanoma, renal cell or head and neck cancer. One patient with hepatocellular carcinoma and two with cutaneous melanoma, three in all, had partial responses. The mean age was about 61 years, ranging from about 20 to 79, with approximately 85% of participants male.

CDR1 and CDR2 (germline): WSHSY, SAAADI. Trimming cost V 4 bases and J 11 bases; bases outside gene matches: 4. The CDR3 extends over 12 amino acids. Produced via immunoSEQ multiplex PCR; TCRdb's table is partial and in-frame only. The sample has tens of thousands of clones, 65% to 85% seen once. The chain has TRBV10-2 and TRBJ1-1, with 10 bases fitting TRBD1. The input for sequencing was CD4+ or CD8+ T cells sorted from blood, taken in a trial of the OX40 agonist ivuxolimab. The sequence was obtained from an adult with an advanced solid tumor such as melanoma, head and neck, liver or kidney cancer. The chain's CDR3 is CASSVDRGVAFF. The CDR3 DNA is TGCGCCAGCAGTGTGGACAGGGGGGTTGCTTTCTTT.